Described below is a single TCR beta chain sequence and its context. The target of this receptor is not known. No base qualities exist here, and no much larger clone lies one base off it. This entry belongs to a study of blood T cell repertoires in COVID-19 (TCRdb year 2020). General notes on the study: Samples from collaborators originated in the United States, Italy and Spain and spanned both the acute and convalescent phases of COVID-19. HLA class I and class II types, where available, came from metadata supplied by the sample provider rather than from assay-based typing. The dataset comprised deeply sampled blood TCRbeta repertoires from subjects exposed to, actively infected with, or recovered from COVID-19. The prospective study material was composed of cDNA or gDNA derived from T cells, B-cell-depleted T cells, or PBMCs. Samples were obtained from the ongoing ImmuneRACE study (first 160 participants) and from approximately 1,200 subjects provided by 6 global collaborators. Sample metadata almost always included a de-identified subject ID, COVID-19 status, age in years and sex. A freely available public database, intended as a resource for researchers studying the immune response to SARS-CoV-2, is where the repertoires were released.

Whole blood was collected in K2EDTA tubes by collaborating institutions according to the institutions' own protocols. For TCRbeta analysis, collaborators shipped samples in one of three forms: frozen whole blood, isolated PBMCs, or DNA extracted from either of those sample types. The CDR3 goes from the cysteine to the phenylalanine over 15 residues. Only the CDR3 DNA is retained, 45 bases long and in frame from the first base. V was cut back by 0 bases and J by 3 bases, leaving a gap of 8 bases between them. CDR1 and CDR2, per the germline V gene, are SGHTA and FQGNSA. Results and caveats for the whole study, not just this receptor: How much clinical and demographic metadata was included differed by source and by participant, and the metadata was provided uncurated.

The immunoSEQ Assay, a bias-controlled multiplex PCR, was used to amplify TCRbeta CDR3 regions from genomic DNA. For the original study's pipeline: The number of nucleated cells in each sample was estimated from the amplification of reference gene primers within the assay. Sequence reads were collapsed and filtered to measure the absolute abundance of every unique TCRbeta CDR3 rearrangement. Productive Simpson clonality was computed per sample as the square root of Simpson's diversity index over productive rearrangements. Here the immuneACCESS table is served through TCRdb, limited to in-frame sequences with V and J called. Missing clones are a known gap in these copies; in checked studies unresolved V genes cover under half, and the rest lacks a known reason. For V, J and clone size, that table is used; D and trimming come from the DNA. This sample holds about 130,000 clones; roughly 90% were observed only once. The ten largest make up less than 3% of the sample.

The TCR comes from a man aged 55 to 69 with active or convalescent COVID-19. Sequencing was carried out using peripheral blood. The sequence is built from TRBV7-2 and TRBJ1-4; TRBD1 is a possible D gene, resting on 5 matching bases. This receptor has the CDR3 CASSLATGANEKLFF. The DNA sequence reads TGTGCCAGCAGCTTAGCGACGGGGGCTAATGAAAAACTGTTTTTT.